This T cell receptor (beta chain) was observed in a study of T-cell memory formation after mild COVID-19. This clonotype has at least ten counts. What it binds is not known. Study outcomes and limitations: Among CD4+ contracting clones, most were CM and EM, and CD8+ ones EMRA. Day 37-peaking second-wave clones had unconfirmed SARS-CoV-2 specificity. A subset of responding clones appeared in pre-infection memory, suggesting cross-reactive memory joined.

The germline V gene has CDR1 MNHEY and CDR2 SVGEGT. V lost 2 bases and J lost 5; bases outside the gene matches: 1. CDR3 length: 13 amino acids. UMIs and sample barcodes were carried by the TCR alpha and TCR beta cDNA libraries that 5'RACE produced using constant-segment primers. TCRdb ran MiXCR on the 5' RACE reads and lists one entry per CDR3 protein. Of 260,000 or so distinct CDR3 sequences in the sample, 16% were seen once. The clonotype originates from a man younger than 35 who had mild COVID-19 (a few samples of this study predate the infection). Cell type and time point are not known. The chain has TRBV6-2 or TRBV6-3 and TRBJ1-1, with 8 bases that match TRBD1. Sequenced sample: PBMCs or a T cell subset sorted from them (not recorded which). The CDR3 bases are TGTGCCAGCAGTTACACAGGGGGGACTGAAGCTTTCTTT. Translation: CASSYTGGTEAFF.